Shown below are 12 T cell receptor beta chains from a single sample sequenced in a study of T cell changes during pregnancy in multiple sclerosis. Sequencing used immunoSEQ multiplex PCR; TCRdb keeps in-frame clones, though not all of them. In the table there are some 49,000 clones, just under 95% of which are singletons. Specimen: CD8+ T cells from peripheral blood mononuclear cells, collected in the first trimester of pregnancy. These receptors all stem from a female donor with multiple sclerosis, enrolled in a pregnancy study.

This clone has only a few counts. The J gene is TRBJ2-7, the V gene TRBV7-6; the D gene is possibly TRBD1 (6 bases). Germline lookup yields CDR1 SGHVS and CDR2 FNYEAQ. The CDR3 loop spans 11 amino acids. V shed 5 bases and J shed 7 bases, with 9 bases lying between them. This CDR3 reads CASSPGAEQYF. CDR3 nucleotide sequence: TGTGCCAGCAGCCCAGGGGCGGAGCAGTACTTC.

The CDR3 reads CASSEGGTEAFF. CDR3 sequence (DNA): TGTGCCAGCAGTGAGGGAGGCACTGAAGCTTTCTTT. V gene TRBV13 combines with J gene TRBJ1-1; no definite D call. The V gene lost 6 bases and the J gene lost 4 bases, with 9 bases spanning the gap. The germline V gene encodes CDR1 PRHDT and CDR2 FYEKMQ (reference sequence). CDR3 size: 12 residues. Together with reference TRBV13 and TRBJ1-1, the CDR3 gives the full variable domain: AAGVIQSPRHLIKEKRETATLKCYPIPRHDTVYWYQQGPGQDPQFLISFYEKMQSDKGSIPDRFSAQQFSDYHSELNMSSLELGDSALYFCASSEGGTEAFFGQGTRLTVV.

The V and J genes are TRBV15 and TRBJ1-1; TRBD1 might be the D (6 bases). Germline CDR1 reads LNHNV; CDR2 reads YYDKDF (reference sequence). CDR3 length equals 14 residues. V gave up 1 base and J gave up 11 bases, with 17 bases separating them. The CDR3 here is CATSRVRQGTSAFF. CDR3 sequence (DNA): TGTGCCACCAGCAGAGTACGGCAGGGGACAAGCGCTTTCTTT. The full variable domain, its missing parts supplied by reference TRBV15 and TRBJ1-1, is DAMVIQNPRYQVTQFGKPVTLSCSQTLNHNVMYWYQQKSSQAPKLLFHYYDKDFNNEADTPDNFQSRRPNTSFCFLDIRSPGLGDTAMYLCATSRVRQGTSAFFGQGTRLTVV.

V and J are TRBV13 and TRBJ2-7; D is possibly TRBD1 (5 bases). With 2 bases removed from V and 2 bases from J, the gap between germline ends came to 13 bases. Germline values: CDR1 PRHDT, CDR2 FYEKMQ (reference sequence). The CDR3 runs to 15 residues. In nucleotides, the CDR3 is TGTGCCAGCAGCTTAACTCTGACAGCCACCTACGAGCAGTACTTC. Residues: CASSLTLTATYEQYF.

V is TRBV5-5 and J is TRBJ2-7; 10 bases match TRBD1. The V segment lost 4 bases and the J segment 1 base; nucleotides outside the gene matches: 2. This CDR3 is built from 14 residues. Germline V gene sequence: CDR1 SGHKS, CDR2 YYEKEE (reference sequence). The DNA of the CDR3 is TGTGCCAGCAGCGGACAGGGGGTGTCCTACGAGCAGTACTTC. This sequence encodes CASSGQGVSYEQYF.

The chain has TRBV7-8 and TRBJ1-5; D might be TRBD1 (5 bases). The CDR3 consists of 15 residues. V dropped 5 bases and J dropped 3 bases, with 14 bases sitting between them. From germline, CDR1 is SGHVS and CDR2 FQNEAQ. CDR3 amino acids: CASSPQAGNNQPQHF. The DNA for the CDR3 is TGTGCCAGCAGCCCCCAGGCAGGGAACAATCAGCCCCAGCATTTT.

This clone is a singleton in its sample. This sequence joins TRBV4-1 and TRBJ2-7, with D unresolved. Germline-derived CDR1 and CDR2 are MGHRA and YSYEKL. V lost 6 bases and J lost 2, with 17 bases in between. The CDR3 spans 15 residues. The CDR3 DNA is TGCGCCAGCAGTCTCCATCTTAGTACCACCTACGAGCAGTACTTC. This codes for CASSLHLSTTYEQYF.

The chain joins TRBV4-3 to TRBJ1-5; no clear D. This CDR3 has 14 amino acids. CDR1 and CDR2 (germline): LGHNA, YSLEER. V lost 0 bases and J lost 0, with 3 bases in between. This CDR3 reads CASSQDSSNQPQHF. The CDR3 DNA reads TGCGCCAGCAGCCAAGATAGTAGCAATCAGCCCCAGCATTTT.

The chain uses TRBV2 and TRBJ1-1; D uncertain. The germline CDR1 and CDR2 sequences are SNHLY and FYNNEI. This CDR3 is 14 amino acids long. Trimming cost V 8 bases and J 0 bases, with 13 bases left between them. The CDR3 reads CASGSGTMNTEAFF. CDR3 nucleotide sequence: TGTGCCAGCGGGAGTGGAACCATGAACACTGAAGCTTTCTTT.

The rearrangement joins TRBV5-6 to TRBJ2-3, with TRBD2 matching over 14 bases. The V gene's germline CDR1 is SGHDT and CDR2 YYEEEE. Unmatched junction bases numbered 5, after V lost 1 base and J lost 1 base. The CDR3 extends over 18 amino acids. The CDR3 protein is CASSLTPGLAGGTDTQYF. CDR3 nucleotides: TGTGCCAGCAGCTTGACCCCGGGACTAGCGGGAGGCACAGATACGCAGTATTTT.

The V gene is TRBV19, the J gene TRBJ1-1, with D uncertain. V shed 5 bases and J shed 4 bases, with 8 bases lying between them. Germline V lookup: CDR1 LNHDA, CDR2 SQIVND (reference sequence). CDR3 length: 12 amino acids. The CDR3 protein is CASSFSSTEAFF. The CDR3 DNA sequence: TGTGCCAGTAGTTTCTCTAGCACTGAAGCTTTCTTT.

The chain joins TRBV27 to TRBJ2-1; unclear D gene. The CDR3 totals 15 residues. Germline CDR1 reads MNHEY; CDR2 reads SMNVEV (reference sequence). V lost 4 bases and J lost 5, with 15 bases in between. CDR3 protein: CASSCPICEDNEQFF. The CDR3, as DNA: TGTGCCAGCAGTTGCCCAATCTGTGAGGACAATGAGCAGTTCTTC.